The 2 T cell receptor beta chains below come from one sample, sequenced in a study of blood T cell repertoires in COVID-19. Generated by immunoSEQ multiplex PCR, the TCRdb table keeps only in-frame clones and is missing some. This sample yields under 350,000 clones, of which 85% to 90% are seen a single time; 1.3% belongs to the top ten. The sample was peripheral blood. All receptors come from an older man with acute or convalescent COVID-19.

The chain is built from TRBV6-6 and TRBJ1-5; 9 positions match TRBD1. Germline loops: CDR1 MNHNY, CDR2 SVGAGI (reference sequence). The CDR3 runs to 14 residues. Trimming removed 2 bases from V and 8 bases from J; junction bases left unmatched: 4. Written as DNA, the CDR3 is TGTGCCAGCAGTTACACAGGGGGCGCGGAGCCCCAGCATTTT. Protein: CASSYTGGAEPQHF.

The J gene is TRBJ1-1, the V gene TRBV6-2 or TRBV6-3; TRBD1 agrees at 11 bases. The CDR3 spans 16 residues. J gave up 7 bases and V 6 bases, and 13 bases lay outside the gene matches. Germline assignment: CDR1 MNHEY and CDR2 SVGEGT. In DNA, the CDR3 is TGTGCCAGCAGCCTGAGGACAGGGGGCCTTATTGGTGAAGCTTTCTTT. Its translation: CASSLRTGGLIGEAFF.